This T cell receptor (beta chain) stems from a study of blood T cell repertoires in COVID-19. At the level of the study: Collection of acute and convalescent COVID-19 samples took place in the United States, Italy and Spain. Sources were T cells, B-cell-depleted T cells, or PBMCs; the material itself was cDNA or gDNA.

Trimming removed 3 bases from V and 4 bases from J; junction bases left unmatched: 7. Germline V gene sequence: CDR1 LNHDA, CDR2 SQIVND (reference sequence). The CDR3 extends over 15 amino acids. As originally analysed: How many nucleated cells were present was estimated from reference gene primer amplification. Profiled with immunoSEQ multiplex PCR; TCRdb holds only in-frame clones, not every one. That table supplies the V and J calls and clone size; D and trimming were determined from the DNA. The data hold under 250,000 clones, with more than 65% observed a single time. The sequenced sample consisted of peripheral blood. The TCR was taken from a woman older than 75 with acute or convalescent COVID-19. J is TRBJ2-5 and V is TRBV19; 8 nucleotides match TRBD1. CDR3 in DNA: TGTGCCAGTAGTATCGGTCAGGGGGCATCAGAGACCCAGTACTTC. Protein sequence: CASSIGQGASETQYF.